Following are 27 T cell receptor beta chains from one sample sequenced in a study of shared clonotypes between healthy human individuals. Here immunoSEQ multiplex PCR was the method, and the copy in TCRdb shows in-frame clones only, minus some. Of fewer than 1.6 million clones in the sample, 98% were seen once. The specimen was naive CD4+ T cells sorted from blood. Stated subset: CD45RA+ positively selected. Source of these receptors: a man aged 30 to 45 in good health.

The V call is TRBV6-1, the J call TRBJ2-5; TRBD1 matches at 11 bases. Germline lookup yields CDR1 MNHNS and CDR2 SASEGT. The J segment lost 5 bases and the V segment lost 10 bases, leaving 9 bases of the junction unmatched. The CDR3 sequence is 14 residues long. CDR3 residues: CAITRDRGYETQYF. As DNA, the CDR3 is TGTGCCATCACGAGGGACAGGGGGTACGAGACCCAGTACTTC.

The V gene is TRBV25-1, the J gene TRBJ2-7; TRBD1 is a possible D gene (6 bases). Trimming took off 6 bases at V and 3 bases at J, with 18 bases between the two ends. Germline V lookup: CDR1 MGHDK, CDR2 SYGVNS. This CDR3 region has 15 residues. CDR3 DNA sequence: TGTGCCAGCAGCCCCCGTGGACAGAGGGACTACGAGCAGTACTTC. Its translation: CASSPRGQRDYEQYF.

J is TRBJ2-5 and V is TRBV9; tentative D call: TRBD2 (6 bases). CDR3 length: 14 residues. Germline values: CDR1 SGDLS, CDR2 YYNGEE. V was cut by 4 bases and J by 4 bases, with 14 bases left in between. The CDR3 here is CASSSLGGGETQYF. DNA of the CDR3: TGTGCCAGCAGCTCACTTGGGGGAGGAGAGACCCAGTACTTC.

The rearrangement uses TRBV2 and TRBJ2-3; D is perhaps TRBD2 (5 bases). V was trimmed by 8 bases and J by 14 bases, leaving 17 bases between them. The CDR3 runs 11 residues. CDR1 SNHLY and CDR2 FYNNEI come from the germline V gene. The CDR3 DNA reads TGTGCCAGCCGTAGCGTCAATTTAATGTATTTT. Protein sequence: CASRSVNLMYF.

This clone was found once. The chain couples TRBV15 to TRBJ2-2; no clear D. CDR1 and CDR2 from the germline V gene are LNHNV and YYDKDF (reference sequence). The V and J ends lost 9 bases and 3 bases respectively, with 11 bases between them. The CDR3 loop spans 13 amino acids. CDR3 protein: CATSVGYTGELFF. In DNA form, the CDR3 reads TGTGCCACTTCAGTGGGCTACACCGGGGAGCTGTTTTTT.

The chain is built from TRBV18 and TRBJ1-5; perhaps TRBD1 as D (6 bases). From germline, CDR1 is KGHSH and CDR2 LQKENI. Trimming stripped 4 bases from V and 4 bases from J, with 11 bases between. This CDR3 has 14 residues. In nucleotides, the CDR3 is TGTGCCAGCTCACTCCGGGACAAAAATCAGCCCCAGCATTTT. The encoded protein is CASSLRDKNQPQHF.

Details on this clone: This sample includes further DNA sequences coding for the same CDR3. The gene calls are TRBV20-1 and TRBJ1-2; D gene unclear. V lost 1 base and J 4 bases, leaving 4 bases between the germline ends. From germline, CDR1 is DFQATT and CDR2 SNEGSKA (reference sequence). The CDR3 spans 11 residues. The CDR3, as DNA: TGCAGTGCTAGAGTCGGCTATGGCTACACCTTC. It specifies CSARVGYGYTF.

This clone was seen a single time. This chain uses TRBV5-1 with TRBJ2-2; 8 bases are shared with TRBD1. V trimming: 6 bases; J trimming: 4 bases; junction bases outside the gene matches: 8. Germline CDR1 and CDR2: SGHRS and YFSETQ. The CDR3 totals 15 residues. CDR3 DNA sequence: TGCGCCAGCACCAACAGGGGGTCAAGCACCGGGGAGCTGTTTTTT. Protein product: CASTNRGSSTGELFF. Full variable domain (missing parts from reference TRBV5-1 and TRBJ2-2): KAGVTQTPRYLIKTRGQQVTLSCSPISGHRSVSWYQQTPGQGLQFLFEYFSETQRNKGNFPGRFSGRQFSNSRSEMNVSTLELGDSALYLCASTNRGSSTGELFFGEGSRLTVL.

V gene TRBV11-3 combines with J gene TRBJ2-1, with TRBD1 matching over 8 bases. Germline CDR1 is SGHNT and CDR2 is YENEEA. The CDR3 has 15 amino acids. With V trimmed by 5 bases and J by 5 bases, 8 bases remained unmatched. This CDR3 is CASSNPGQDNNEQFF. The DNA for the CDR3 is TGTGCCAGCAGCAACCCGGGACAGGACAACAATGAGCAGTTCTTC.

This clone was detected only a few times. The V gene is TRBV7-9, the J gene TRBJ2-7; D uncertain. The CDR3 is 12 residues long. Germline V gene lookup returns CDR1 SEHNR and CDR2 FQNEAQ (reference sequence). V dropped 1 base and J dropped 6 bases, with 7 bases sitting between them. The CDR3 here is CASSLGPSEQYF. CDR3 coding DNA: TGTGCCAGCAGCTTAGGCCCCTCCGAGCAGTACTTC. The complete variable domain, with remaining parts taken from reference TRBV7-9 and TRBJ2-7, reads DTGVSQNPRHKITKRGQNVTFRCDPISEHNRLYWYRQTLGQGPEFLTYFQNEAQLEKSRLLSDRFSAERPKGSFSTLEIQRTEQGDSAMYLCASSLGPSEQYFGPGTRLTVT.

The chain combines TRBV5-1 with TRBJ1-2; perhaps TRBD1 as D (6 bases). Trimming removed 0 bases from V and 6 bases from J, with 18 bases in between. This CDR3 is 16 amino acids long. CDR1 is SGHRS and CDR2 is YFSETQ in the germline V gene. The CDR3 is CASSLVSGQGRDGYTF. CDR3 DNA sequence: TGCGCCAGCAGCTTGGTTTCAGGGCAGGGGAGGGATGGCTACACCTTC.

The chain employs TRBV6-5 and TRBJ2-2, with a tentative D call TRBD1 (5 bases). The germline V and J ends were trimmed by 2 bases and 4 bases, with 11 bases remaining between them. Looked up from germline, CDR1 is MNHEY and CDR2 is SVGAGI. CDR3 length: 15 amino acids. DNA for the CDR3: TGTGCCAGCAGTTACCTCGGACATTCCACCGGGGAGCTGTTTTTT. It is translated as CASSYLGHSTGELFF.

The chain links TRBV6-5 to TRBJ2-2; 7 bases map to TRBD1. The germline CDR1 and CDR2 sequences are MNHEY and SVGAGI. The CDR3 is 15 residues long. J gave up 6 bases and V 0 bases, and 4 bases lay outside the gene matches. CDR3 sequence: CASSYSGQLAGELFF. The CDR3 region has the DNA TGTGCCAGCAGTTACTCGGGACAGTTGGCCGGGGAGCTGTTTTTT.

This clone has a single count. The chain's CDR3 is CASSVDDRRGNTEAFF. The CDR3 DNA reads as TGTGCCAGCAGCGTAGATGATAGGAGGGGGAACACTGAAGCTTTCTTT. The chain joins TRBV9 to TRBJ1-1; maybe TRBD1 (5 bases). The CDR3 length is 16 residues. The V end was cut by 0 bases, the J end by 1 base, with 13 bases between. The germline CDR1 and CDR2 sequences are SGDLS and YYNGEE.

The rearrangement uses TRBV29-1 and TRBJ2-7; a weak D match, TRBD2 (7 bases). The CDR3 runs to 15 residues. Germline-derived CDR1 and CDR2 are SQVTM and ANQGSEA. V was pared by 5 bases and J by 7 bases, with 24 bases between. Here the CDR3 reads CSVLRDNNWGGEQYF. The CDR3 DNA is TGCAGCGTTCTTAGGGACAATAACTGGGGGGGAGAGCAGTACTTC.

The rearrangement links TRBV27 to TRBJ2-5; possible D gene TRBD2, 5 bases. The V gene's germline CDR1 is MNHEY and CDR2 SMNVEV (reference sequence). The CDR3 contains 15 residues. V dropped 3 bases and J dropped 1 base, with 12 bases sitting between them. This CDR3 reads CASSFSSGFQETQYF. The CDR3 region has the DNA TGTGCCAGCAGTTTTAGCAGCGGATTCCAAGAGACCCAGTACTTC.

The CDR3 nucleotides read TGCAGCGTTGAAGCAGGAGGATGGAACACTGAAGCTTTCTTT. It is translated as CSVEAGGWNTEAFF. The chain recombines TRBV29-1 with TRBJ1-1; D is uncertain. Germline lookup yields CDR1 SQVTM and CDR2 ANQGSEA. CDR3 length: 14 residues. The V gene lost 1 base and the J gene lost 1 base, with 10 bases spanning the gap. Complete variable domain (other parts from reference TRBV29-1 and TRBJ1-1): SAVISQKPSRDICQRGTSLTIQCQVDSQVTMMFWYRQQPGQSLTLIATANQGSEATYESGFVIDKFPISRPNLTFSTLTVSNMSPEDSSIYLCSVEAGGWNTEAFFGQGTRLTVV.

The chain joins TRBV28 to TRBJ1-4, with 7 bases lining up with TRBD1. CDR1 and CDR2 from the germline V gene are MDHEN and SYDVKM. With V trimmed by 5 bases and J by 7 bases, 10 bases remained unmatched. This CDR3 spans 15 amino acids. CDR3 in amino acids: CASSVTGAKSEKLFF. CDR3 sequence (DNA): TGTGCCAGCAGTGTCACAGGGGCGAAGTCTGAAAAACTGTTTTTT.

The V gene is TRBV23-1, the J gene TRBJ2-2; D call uncertain. TRBV23-1 is labeled an ORF, and its function is uncertain. The CDR3 covers 16 residues. Trimming removed 0 bases at V and 2 bases at J, with 10 bases between. CDR3 in DNA: TGCGCCAGCAGTCAATCTTGCGCCCCCAACACCGGGGAGCTGTTTTTT. Translation gives CASSQSCAPNTGELFF.

Concerning this clone: Other nucleotide sequences from this sample produce the same CDR3. The chain couples TRBV14 to TRBJ2-7, with a possible D match to TRBD1 (5 bases). Trimming pared 2 bases from V and 3 bases from J, leaving 5 bases between. Germline V lookup: CDR1 SGHDN, CDR2 FVKESK. This CDR3 contains 12 residues. CDR3 DNA sequence: TGTGCCAGCAGCCAACAGGGCTACGAGCAGTACTTC. This sequence encodes CASSQQGYEQYF.

V usage is TRBV7-9 and J usage is TRBJ2-7; TRBD1 matches 7 bases. The CDR3 has 12 amino acids. The trim removed 5 bases at V and 4 bases at J, leaving 2 bases unmatched. Germline assignment: CDR1 SEHNR and CDR2 FQNEAQ (reference sequence). The CDR3 protein is CASSRRGYEQYF. CDR3 coding DNA: TGTGCCAGCAGCCGCAGGGGGTACGAGCAGTACTTC.

The J gene is TRBJ2-7, the V gene TRBV6-1, with D unclear. The CDR3 totals 13 residues. The V gene's germline CDR1 is MNHNS and CDR2 SASEGT. Trimming stripped 7 bases from V and 12 bases from J, with 22 bases between. The CDR3 DNA is TGTGCCAGCACCAAAGTGATCGGTGGACGTCCGTACTTC. Protein sequence: CASTKVIGGRPYF.

This rearrangement joins TRBV5-4 to TRBJ2-5; D is undetermined. Deletions cut 0 bases from V and 5 bases from J, with 5 bases between. The CDR3 totals 12 residues. Germline V CDR1 and CDR2: SGHNT, YYREEE (reference sequence). In nucleotides, the CDR3 is TGTGCCAGCAGCTTGGGGACGGAGACCCAGTACTTC. It specifies CASSLGTETQYF.

This chain links TRBV29-1 with TRBJ1-3, with a tentative D call TRBD1 (5 bases). This CDR3 contains 14 residues. V lost 0 bases and J lost 1, with 7 bases in between. Germline V gene lookup returns CDR1 SQVTM and CDR2 ANQGSEA. The CDR3 loop is CSVEEAGSGNTIYF. As DNA, the CDR3 is TGCAGCGTTGAAGAAGCAGGGTCTGGAAACACCATATATTTT.

The genes are TRBV28 and TRBJ1-1; no firm D call. The CDR3 covers 16 residues. V was cut by 1 base and J by 0 bases, with 12 bases left in between. CDR1 is MDHEN and CDR2 is SYDVKM in the germline V gene. CDR3 in DNA: TGTGCCAGCAGTTTATCTCAGACAAAAATGAACACTGAAGCTTTCTTT. Encoded protein: CASSLSQTKMNTEAFF. The full variable domain, completed using reference TRBV28 and TRBJ1-1, is DVKVTQSSRYLVKRTGEKVFLECVQDMDHENMFWYRQDPGLGLRLIYFSYDVKMKEKGDIPEGYSVSREKKERFSLILESASTNQTSMYLCASSLSQTKMNTEAFFGQGTRLTVV.

The rearrangement links TRBV5-1 to TRBJ2-3; unclear D gene. The CDR3 is made up of 14 amino acids. The germline V gene encodes CDR1 SGHRS and CDR2 YFSETQ. Trimming removed 2 bases from V and 2 bases from J, with 9 bases in between. The CDR3 sequence is CASSLRQATDTQYF. DNA of the CDR3: TGCGCCAGCAGCTTAAGGCAGGCCACAGATACGCAGTATTTT.

The rearrangement links TRBV27 to TRBJ1-5, with unresolved D. The CDR3 consists of 16 residues. Looked up from germline, CDR1 is MNHEY and CDR2 is SMNVEV (reference sequence). The V and J ends lost 8 bases and 0 bases respectively, with 17 bases between them. CDR3 coding DNA: TGTGCCAGCCGGGCCAGGAGCGGATTTAGCAATCAGCCCCAGCATTTT. The encoded protein is CASRARSGFSNQPQHF.